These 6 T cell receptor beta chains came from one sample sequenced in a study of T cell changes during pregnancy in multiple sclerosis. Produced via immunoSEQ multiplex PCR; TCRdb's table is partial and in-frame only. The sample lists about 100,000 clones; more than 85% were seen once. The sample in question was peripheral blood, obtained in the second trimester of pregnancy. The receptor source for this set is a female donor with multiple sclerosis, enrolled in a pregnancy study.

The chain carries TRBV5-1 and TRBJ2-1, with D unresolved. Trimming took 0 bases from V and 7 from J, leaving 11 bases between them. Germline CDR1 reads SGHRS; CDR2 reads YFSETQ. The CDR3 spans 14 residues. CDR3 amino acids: CASSLALPRNEQFF. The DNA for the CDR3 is TGCGCCAGCAGCTTGGCCCTGCCGAGGAATGAGCAGTTCTTC.

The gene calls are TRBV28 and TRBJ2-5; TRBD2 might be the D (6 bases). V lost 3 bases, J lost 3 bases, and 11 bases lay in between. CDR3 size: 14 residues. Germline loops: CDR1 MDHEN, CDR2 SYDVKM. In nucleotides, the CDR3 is TGTGCCAGCAGTTTCTTGGGGGAGGAAGAGACCCAGTACTTC. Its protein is CASSFLGEEETQYF.

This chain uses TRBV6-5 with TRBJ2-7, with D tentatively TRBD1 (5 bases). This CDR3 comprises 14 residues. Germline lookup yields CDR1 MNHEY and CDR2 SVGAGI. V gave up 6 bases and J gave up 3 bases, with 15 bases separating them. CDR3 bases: TGTGCCAGCAGAGGGGCCGGATTTTACTACGAGCAGTACTTC. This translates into CASRGAGFYYEQYF.

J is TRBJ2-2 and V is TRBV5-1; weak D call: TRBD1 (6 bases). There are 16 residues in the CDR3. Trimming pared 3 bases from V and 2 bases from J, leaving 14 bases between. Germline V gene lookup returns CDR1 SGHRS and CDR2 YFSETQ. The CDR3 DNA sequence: TGCGCCAGCAGCTCACCGGGACAAAGAAACACCGGGGAGCTGTTTTTT. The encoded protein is CASSSPGQRNTGELFF.

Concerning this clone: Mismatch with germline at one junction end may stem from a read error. CDR3 coding DNA: TGTGCTAGCAGTTTTCCAAACCAAGAGACCCAGTACTTC. Its translation is CASSFPNQETQYF. The chain links TRBV7-7 to TRBJ2-5, with no clear D. This CDR3 region has 13 residues. Germline V gives CDR1 SSHAT, CDR2 FNYEAQ (reference sequence).

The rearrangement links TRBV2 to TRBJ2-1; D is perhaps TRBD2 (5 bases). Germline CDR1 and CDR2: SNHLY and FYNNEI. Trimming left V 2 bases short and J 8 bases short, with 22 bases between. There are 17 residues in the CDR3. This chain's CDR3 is CASSEMVYKSPGDEQFF. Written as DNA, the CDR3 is TGTGCCAGCAGTGAAATGGTCTATAAATCCCCCGGGGATGAGCAGTTCTTC.